Listed below are T cell receptor beta chains from one sample, sequenced in a study of T cell repertoires in cytomegalovirus infection. For these TCRs, the target antigens are not known. TCRdb reprocessed the reads via MiXCR and lists one record per CDR3 protein. This table holds 55,000 to 85,000 distinct CDR3 sequences, around 20% found once. Sequenced here: CD8+ T cells from cultured PBMCs, sampled from culture after CMV antigen stimulation. These receptors were obtained from a human donor in good health (CMV status not recorded). Some clones in this sample may be carry-over from other donors' samples. Both conserved end residues are part of each CDR3. D genes are given only for firm matches. Clone size is given for some rows only: seen once, a few or many times, or a class if the clone is expanded.

J gene,clone size,V gene,D gene,CDR3 protein,CDR3 DNA
TRBJ2-7,few,TRBV6-5,.,CASSYSSDSYEQYF,TGTGCCAGCAGTTACTCGTCGGATTCCTACGAGCAGTACTTC
TRBJ2-1,.,TRBV2,TRBD2,CASSSSGGIYNEQFF,TGTGCCAGCAGTTCTAGCGGGGGGATCTACAATGAGCAGTTCTTC
TRBJ2-2,many,TRBV7-9,TRBD1,CASSARDRDKKDTGELFF,TGTGCCAGCAGCGCGCGGGACAGGGACAAAAAGGACACCGGGGAGCTGTTTTTT
TRBJ2-7,few,TRBV4-3,.,CASSQGGTPSYEQYF,TGCGCCAGCAGCCAAGGAGGGACACCCAGCTACGAGCAGTACTTC
TRBJ2-7,.,TRBV25-1,TRBD2,CASSPRASGASSYEQYF,TGTGCCAGCAGCCCTCGTGCTAGCGGGGCCTCCTCCTACGAGCAGTACTTC
TRBJ1-6,few,TRBV7-2,.,CASSPTRQTNSPLHF,TGTGCCAGCAGCCCAACGCGGCAGACAAATTCACCCCTCCACTTT
TRBJ1-5,many,TRBV7-4,TRBD1,CASSPGTGWGSNQPQHF,TGTGCCAGCAGCCCCGGGACAGGGTGGGGTAGCAATCAGCCCCAGCATTTT
TRBJ2-3,few,TRBV12-3/TRBV12-4,.,CASTLSGTDTQYF,TGTGCCAGCACCCTAAGCGGCACAGATACGCAGTATTTT
TRBJ2-1,few,TRBV6-2/TRBV6-3,.,CASSEYWGAGWQFF,TGTGCCAGCAGCGAGTACTGGGGGGCAGGATGGCAGTTCTTC
TRBJ2-5,.,TRBV9,.,CASSGGGVPLIETQYF,TGTGCCAGCAGCGGAGGAGGGGTACCCCTAATAGAGACCCAGTACTTC
TRBJ1-2,.,TRBV7-8,.,CASSLFIGSGFYGYTF,TGTGCCAGCAGCCTTTTCATCGGTTCAGGGTTCTATGGCTACACCTTC
TRBJ1-4,few,TRBV11-2,.,CASSSKPNYRDPFEKLFF,TGTGCCAGCAGCTCAAAACCAAACTACAGGGACCCCTTTGAAAAACTGTTTTTT
TRBJ1-2,.,TRBV6-5,TRBD1,CASIGQDRGFHYGYTF,TGTGCCAGCATCGGCCAGGACAGGGGATTTCACTATGGCTACACCTTC
TRBJ1-2,.,TRBV13,.,CASSLVSSNSYTF,TGTGCCAGCAGCTTAGTCTCTAGCAATAGCTACACCTTC
TRBJ1-2,few,TRBV4-1,.,CASSQDPQVSYGYTF,TGCGCCAGCAGCCAAGATCCTCAGGTCTCCTATGGCTACACCTTC
TRBJ2-3,.,TRBV12-3/TRBV12-4,.,CASGAVTPLTTDTQYF,TGTGCCAGCGGGGCGGTGACCCCTCTAACCACAGATACGCAGTATTTT
TRBJ1-2,once,TRBV7-3,TRBD1,CASSLTSGGEVHGYTF,TGTGCCAGCAGCTTAACGTCAGGGGGCGAGGTCCATGGCTACACCTTC
TRBJ1-5,.,TRBV4-1,.,CASSQVVQSRNQPQHF,TGCGCCAGCAGCCAAGTCGTCCAAAGCCGCAATCAGCCCCAGCATTTT
TRBJ1-2,many,TRBV27,.,CASSGGYGYTF,TGTGCCAGCAGCGGAGGCTATGGCTACACCTTC
TRBJ2-5,many,TRBV4-1,.,CASSHPGEETQYF,TGCGCCAGCAGCCATCCAGGGGAAGAGACCCAGTACTTC
TRBJ1-2,once,TRBV28,.,CASSLPSREHGYTF,TGTGCCAGCAGTTTACCTTCCCGGGAGCATGGCTACACCTTC
TRBJ1-5,.,TRBV2,.,CASSKGEGRRNQPQHF,TGTGCCAGCAGCAAGGGGGAAGGGAGGCGCAATCAGCCCCAGCATTTT
TRBJ2-7,.,TRBV7-9,.,CASSNSLGSYEQYF,TGTGCCAGCAGCAACTCGTTGGGGTCCTACGAGCAGTACTTC
TRBJ1-2,few,TRBV12-3/TRBV12-4,TRBD1,CASISEGAEGGYTF,TGTGCCAGCATCTCCGAGGGGGCGGAAGGTGGCTACACCTTC
TRBJ2-6,.,TRBV9,.,CASTLDRTAGRRGVLTF,TGTGCCAGCACCTTGGACCGTACAGCTGGGAGAAGAGGCGTCCTGACTTTC
TRBJ1-2,.,TRBV12-3/TRBV12-4,.,CASGKDSNYGYTF,TGTGCCAGTGGGAAGGACAGTAACTATGGCTACACCTTC
TRBJ1-1,.,TRBV6-2/TRBV6-3,.,CASSYYTSTEAFF,TGTGCCAGCAGTTATTATACTAGCACTGAAGCTTTCTTT
TRBJ2-5,.,TRBV20-1,TRBD2,CSAIGTSGDPRRETQYF,TGCAGTGCTATCGGGACTAGCGGGGACCCGCGGAGAGAGACCCAGTACTTC
TRBJ1-6,few,TRBV7-6,TRBD1,CASSSGQGPKSPLHF,TGTGCCAGCAGCTCGGGACAGGGGCCAAAGTCACCCCTCCACTTT
TRBJ1-2,few,TRBV12-3/TRBV12-4,.,CASSLGGRGPRRDGYTF,TGTGCCAGCAGTTTGGGGGGACGGGGGCCCCGGAGGGATGGCTACACCTTC
TRBJ1-2,.,TRBV12-3/TRBV12-4,.,CANLLEDGYTF,TGTGCCAACCTACTCGAGGATGGCTACACCTTC
TRBJ2-5,.,TRBV6-5,TRBD1,CASSYSIHGTGRKETQYF,TGTGCCAGCAGTTACTCGATCCACGGGACAGGGAGAAAGGAGACCCAGTACTTC
TRBJ2-7,.,TRBV7-9,TRBD1,CATRQGSYEQYF,TGTGCCACCCGACAGGGATCCTACGAGCAGTACTTC
TRBJ2-7,.,TRBV18,.,CASSPADRSYEQYF,TGTGCCAGCTCACCGGCGGACCGCAGCTACGAGCAGTACTTC
TRBJ2-3,.,TRBV6-5,TRBD1,CASISGTGFGDTQYF,TGTGCCAGCATTTCCGGGACAGGGTTTGGGGATACGCAGTATTTT
TRBJ2-1,.,TRBV6-1,TRBD2,CASSPGTSGGPTYNEQFF,TGTGCCAGCAGCCCCGGGACTAGCGGGGGGCCGACCTACAATGAGCAGTTCTTC
TRBJ2-1,.,TRBV20-1,TRBD2,CSARDLWTSASYNEQFF,TGCAGTGCTAGAGATCTGTGGACTAGCGCTTCCTACAATGAGCAGTTCTTC
TRBJ2-1,few,TRBV7-2,.,CASSSMGIAISYNEQFF,TGTGCCAGCAGCTCCATGGGGATAGCGATCTCCTACAATGAGCAGTTCTTC
TRBJ1-1,few,TRBV6-4,.,CASSSVLGTEAFF,TGTGCCAGCAGCTCCGTTTTGGGGACTGAAGCTTTCTTT
TRBJ1-1,.,TRBV7-3,TRBD1,CASSLSPGTGEAFF,TGTGCCAGCAGCCTGTCCCCCGGGACAGGTGAAGCTTTCTTT
TRBJ1-1,.,TRBV6-2/TRBV6-3,.,CASSSGPLGTEAFF,TGTGCCAGCAGTTCTGGGCCCCTCGGCACTGAAGCTTTCTTT
TRBJ2-7,few,TRBV7-9,.,CASSLGQGRDEQYF,TGTGCCAGCAGTCTGGGGCAGGGCCGCGACGAGCAGTACTTC
TRBJ1-6,few,TRBV28,.,CASSLFASTYNSPLHF,TGTGCCAGCAGTTTATTTGCGAGCACCTATAATTCACCCCTCCACTTT
TRBJ1-2,.,TRBV7-2,.,CASSFRLLGYGYTF,TGTGCCAGCAGCTTTCGGTTATTGGGGTATGGCTACACCTTC
TRBJ2-5,few,TRBV20-1,TRBD1,CSARGATGDQETQYF,TGCAGTGCTAGAGGGGCGACAGGGGATCAAGAGACCCAGTACTTC
TRBJ1-4,few,TRBV4-2,.,CASSHWGAELFF,TGTGCCAGCAGCCATTGGGGGGCGGAACTGTTTTTT
TRBJ1-5,.,TRBV27,.,CASSLWGGKPQHF,TGTGCCAGCAGTTTGTGGGGAGGGAAGCCCCAGCATTTT
TRBJ2-7,.,TRBV27,.,CASSIGTGAYEQYF,TGTGCCAGCTCCATCGGAACAGGCGCCTACGAGCAGTACTTC
TRBJ1-1,few,TRBV7-6,.,CASSLRPSTDPGTEAFF,TGTGCCAGCAGCTTAAGGCCCTCGACAGACCCGGGCACTGAAGCTTTCTTT
TRBJ2-1,.,TRBV7-9,.,CASSLALVDEQFF,TGTGCCAGCAGCTTGGCTCTTGTAGATGAGCAGTTCTTC
TRBJ2-2,few,TRBV20-1,TRBD1,CSATDGTGAGELFF,TGCAGTGCTACAGACGGGACAGGGGCCGGGGAGCTGTTTTTT
TRBJ2-1,few,TRBV12-3/TRBV12-4,TRBD2,CASSFPSGLALFNEQFF,TGTGCCAGCAGCTTTCCTTCGGGACTAGCACTCTTCAATGAGCAGTTCTTC
TRBJ1-1,few,TRBV6-2/TRBV6-3,.,CASSQGYGTEAFF,TGTGCCAGCAGCCAGGGGTACGGTACTGAAGCTTTCTTT
TRBJ2-5,.,TRBV6-6,TRBD1,CAGNLGTALGRETQYF,TGTGCCGGCAACTTAGGGACAGCTTTAGGTAGAGAGACCCAGTACTTC
TRBJ2-6,few,TRBV7-2,.,CASSLRRRGTPSGANVLTF,TGTGCCAGCAGCTTACGTAGGAGGGGGACTCCCTCTGGGGCCAACGTCCTGACTTTC
TRBJ1-1,few,TRBV5-6,TRBD1,CASGRTQGAMAEAFF,TGTGCCAGCGGACGGACACAGGGGGCGATGGCTGAAGCTTTCTTT
TRBJ2-1,few,TRBV27,TRBD2,CASSRRGGTYNEQFF,TGTGCCAGCAGTCGGAGGGGAGGGACCTACAATGAGCAGTTCTTC
TRBJ1-3,.,TRBV9,.,CASSVAVSSSGNTIYF,TGTGCCAGCAGCGTAGCGGTCAGTAGCTCTGGAAACACCATATATTTT
TRBJ2-7,.,TRBV7-6,TRBD1,CASSSRTGPYEQYF,TGTGCCAGCAGCTCGAGGACAGGGCCCTACGAGCAGTACTTC